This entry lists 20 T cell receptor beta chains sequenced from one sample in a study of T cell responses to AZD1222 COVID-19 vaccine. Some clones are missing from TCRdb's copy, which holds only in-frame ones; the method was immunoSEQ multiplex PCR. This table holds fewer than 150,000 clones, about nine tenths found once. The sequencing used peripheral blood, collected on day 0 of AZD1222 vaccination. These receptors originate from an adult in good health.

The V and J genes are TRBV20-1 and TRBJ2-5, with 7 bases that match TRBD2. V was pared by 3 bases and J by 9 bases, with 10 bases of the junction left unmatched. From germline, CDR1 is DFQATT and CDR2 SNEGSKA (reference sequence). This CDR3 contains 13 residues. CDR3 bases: TGCAGTGCTAGTACCCCGGGAGGATGGGCCCAGTACTTC. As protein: CSASTPGGWAQYF.

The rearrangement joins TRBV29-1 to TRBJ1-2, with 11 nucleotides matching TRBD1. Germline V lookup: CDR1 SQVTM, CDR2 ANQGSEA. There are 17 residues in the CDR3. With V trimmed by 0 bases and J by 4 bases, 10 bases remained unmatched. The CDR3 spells CSVEDRGPGQGGYGYTF. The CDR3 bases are TGCAGCGTTGAAGATCGTGGCCCGGGACAGGGGGGCTATGGCTACACCTTC.

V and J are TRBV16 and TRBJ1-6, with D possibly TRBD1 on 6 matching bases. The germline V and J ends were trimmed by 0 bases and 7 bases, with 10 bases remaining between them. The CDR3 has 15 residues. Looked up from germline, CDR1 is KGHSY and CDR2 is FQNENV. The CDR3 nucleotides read TGTGCCAGCAGCCAATCAGGCCAGGGGAATTCACCCCTCCACTTT. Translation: CASSQSGQGNSPLHF.

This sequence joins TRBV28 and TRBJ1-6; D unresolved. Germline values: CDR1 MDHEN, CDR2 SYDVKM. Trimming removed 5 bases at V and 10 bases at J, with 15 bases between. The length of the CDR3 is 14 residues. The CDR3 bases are TGTGCCAGCAGTCCGCCCTTGGACCGGTCACCCCTCCACTTT. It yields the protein CASSPPLDRSPLHF. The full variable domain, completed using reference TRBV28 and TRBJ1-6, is DVKVTQSSRYLVKRTGEKVFLECVQDMDHENMFWYRQDPGLGLRLIYFSYDVKMKEKGDIPEGYSVSREKKERFSLILESASTNQTSMYLCASSPPLDRSPLHFGNGTRLTVT.

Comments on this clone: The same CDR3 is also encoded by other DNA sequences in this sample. The CDR3 coding sequence is TGTGCCAGTAGTATTGGGACAGGCAGCTATGGCTACACCTTC. This encodes CASSIGTGSYGYTF. The chain links TRBV19 to TRBJ1-2; 8 bases are a match to TRBD1. J was trimmed by 4 bases and V by 3 bases; bases with no gene match: 4. Germline CDR1 is LNHDA and CDR2 is SQIVND (reference sequence). This CDR3 contains 14 residues.

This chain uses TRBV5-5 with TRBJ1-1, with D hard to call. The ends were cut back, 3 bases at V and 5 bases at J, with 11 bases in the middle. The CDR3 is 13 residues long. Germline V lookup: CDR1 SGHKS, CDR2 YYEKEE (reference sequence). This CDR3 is CASSWSGETEAFF. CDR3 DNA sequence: TGTGCCAGCAGCTGGAGCGGGGAGACTGAAGCTTTCTTT.

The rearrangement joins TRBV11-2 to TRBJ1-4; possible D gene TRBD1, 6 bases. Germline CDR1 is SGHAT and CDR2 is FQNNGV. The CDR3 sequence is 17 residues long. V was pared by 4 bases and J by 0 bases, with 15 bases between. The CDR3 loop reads CASSYRVLSATNEKLFF. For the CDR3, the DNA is TGTGCCAGCAGCTACAGGGTTCTGTCTGCAACTAATGAAAAACTGTTTTTT.

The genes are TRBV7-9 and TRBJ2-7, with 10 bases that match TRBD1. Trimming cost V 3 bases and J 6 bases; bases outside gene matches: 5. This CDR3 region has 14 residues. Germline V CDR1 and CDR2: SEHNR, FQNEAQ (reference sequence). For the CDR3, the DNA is TGTGCCAGCAGCTTTCTGGGACAGGGGAGCGAGCAGTACTTC. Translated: CASSFLGQGSEQYF.

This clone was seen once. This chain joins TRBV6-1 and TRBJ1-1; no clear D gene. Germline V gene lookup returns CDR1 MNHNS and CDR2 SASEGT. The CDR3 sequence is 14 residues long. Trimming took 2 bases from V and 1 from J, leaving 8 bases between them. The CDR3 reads CASSERVRNTEAFF. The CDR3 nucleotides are TGTGCCAGCAGTGAAAGGGTCCGGAACACTGAAGCTTTCTTT.

This chain's CDR3 is CASSTGGSQPQHF. CDR3 sequence (DNA): TGTGCCAGTAGTACAGGGGGCAGTCAGCCCCAGCATTTT. V is TRBV19 and J is TRBJ1-5, with 8 bases fitting TRBD1. The V segment lost 4 bases and the J segment 6 bases; nucleotides outside the gene matches: 2. The CDR3 consists of 13 residues. Germline CDR1 reads LNHDA; CDR2 reads SQIVND (reference sequence).

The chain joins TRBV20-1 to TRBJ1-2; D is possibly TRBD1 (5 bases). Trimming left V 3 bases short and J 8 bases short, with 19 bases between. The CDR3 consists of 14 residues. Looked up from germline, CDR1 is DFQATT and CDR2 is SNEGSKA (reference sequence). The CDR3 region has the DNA TGCAGTGCTAGTGGGCAGGGTCGGCCGTGCGGCTACACCTTC. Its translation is CSASGQGRPCGYTF.

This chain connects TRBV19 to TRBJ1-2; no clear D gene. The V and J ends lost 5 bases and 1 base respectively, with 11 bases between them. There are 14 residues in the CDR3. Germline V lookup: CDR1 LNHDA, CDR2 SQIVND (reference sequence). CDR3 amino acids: CASSYTILNYGYTF. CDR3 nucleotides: TGTGCCAGTAGTTATACCATCCTTAACTATGGCTACACCTTC.

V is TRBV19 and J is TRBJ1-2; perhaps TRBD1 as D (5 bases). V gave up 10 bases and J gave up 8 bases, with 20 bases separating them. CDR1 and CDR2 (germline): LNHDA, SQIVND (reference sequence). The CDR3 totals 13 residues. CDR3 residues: CATSRGDLWGYTF. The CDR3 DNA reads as TGTGCCACCTCCCGTGGGGACCTATGGGGCTACACCTTC.

CDR3 nucleotide sequence: TGTGCCAGCAGTTTAGCGGGTCCCGAGCAGTACTTC. This codes for CASSLAGPEQYF. This chain joins TRBV12-3 or TRBV12-4 and TRBJ2-7, with D uncertain. CDR3 length: 12 residues. V was pared by 0 bases and J by 6 bases, with 6 bases between.

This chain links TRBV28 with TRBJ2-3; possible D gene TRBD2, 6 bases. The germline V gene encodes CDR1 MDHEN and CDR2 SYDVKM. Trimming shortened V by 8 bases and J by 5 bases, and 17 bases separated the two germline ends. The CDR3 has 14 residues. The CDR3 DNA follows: TGTGCCAGCGGTAATCCCTTGGGGGGAGATACGCAGTATTTT. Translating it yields CASGNPLGGDTQYF.

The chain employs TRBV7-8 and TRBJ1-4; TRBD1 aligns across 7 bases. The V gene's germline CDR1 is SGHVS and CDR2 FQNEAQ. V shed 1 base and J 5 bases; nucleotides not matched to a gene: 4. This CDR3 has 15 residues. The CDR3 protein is CASSLEGGPNEKLFF. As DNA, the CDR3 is TGTGCCAGCAGCTTAGAAGGGGGCCCGAATGAAAAACTGTTTTTT.

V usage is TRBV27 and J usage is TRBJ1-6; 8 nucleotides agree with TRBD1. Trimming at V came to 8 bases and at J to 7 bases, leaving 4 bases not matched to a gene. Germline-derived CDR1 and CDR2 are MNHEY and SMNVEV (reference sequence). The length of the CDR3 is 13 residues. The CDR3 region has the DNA TGTGCCAGCCGGACAGGGCGAAATTCACCCCTCCACTTT. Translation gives CASRTGRNSPLHF.

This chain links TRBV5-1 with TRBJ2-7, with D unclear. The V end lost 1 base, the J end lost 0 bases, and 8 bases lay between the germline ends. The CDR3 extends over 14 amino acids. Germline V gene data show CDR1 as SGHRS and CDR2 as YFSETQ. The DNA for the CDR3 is TGCGCCAGCAGCTTGCCGGAGAGCTCCTACGAGCAGTACTTC. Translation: CASSLPESSYEQYF. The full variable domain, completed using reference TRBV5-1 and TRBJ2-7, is KAGVTQTPRYLIKTRGQQVTLSCSPISGHRSVSWYQQTPGQGLQFLFEYFSETQRNKGNFPGRFSGRQFSNSRSEMNVSTLELGDSALYLCASSLPESSYEQYFGPGTRLTVT.

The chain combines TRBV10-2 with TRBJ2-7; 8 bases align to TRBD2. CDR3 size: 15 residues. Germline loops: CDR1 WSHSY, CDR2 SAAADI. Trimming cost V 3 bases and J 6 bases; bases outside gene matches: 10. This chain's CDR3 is CASSDSGGRWAEQYF. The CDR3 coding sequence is TGCGCCAGCAGTGACTCGGGGGGGCGCTGGGCCGAGCAGTACTTC.

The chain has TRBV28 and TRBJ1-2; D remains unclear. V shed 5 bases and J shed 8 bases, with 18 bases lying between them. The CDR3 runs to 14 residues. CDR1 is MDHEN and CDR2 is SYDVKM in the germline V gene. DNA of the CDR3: TGTGCCAGCAGTCACTCCTTCGATTTGGGGGGCTACACCTTC. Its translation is CASSHSFDLGGYTF.